A selection of T cell receptor beta chains follows, all from one sample in a study of CD8+ T cells in alopecia areata. Assay used: immunoSEQ multiplex PCR; TCRdb lists only in-frame clones, some missing. In the table there are around 97,000 clones, around 59% of which are singletons. Sequenced input: CD4+ T cells sorted from blood. These receptors originate from a human donor in good health. Each CDR3 is given with its conserved first and last residue. D genes are given only for firm matches. Size is omitted from some rows. Given values are once, few, many or a class for expanded clones.

v_gene: TRBV29-1
j_gene: TRBJ1-1
abundance: once
d_gene: TRBD1
CDR3nt: TGCAGCGTTCGGACAGGGGTGAACACTGAAGCTTTCTTT
CDR3aa: CSVRTGVNTEAFF

v_gene: TRBV12-5
j_gene: TRBJ2-5
abundance: few
d_gene: TRBD2
CDR3nt: TGTGCTAGTGGTCCACCTGCGGCGGGAGAAAAGACCCAGTACTTC
CDR3aa: CASGPPAAGEKTQYF

v_gene: TRBV9
j_gene: TRBJ2-7
abundance: .
d_gene: TRBD2
CDR3nt: TGTGCCAGCAGCGTAGCGGGGGGATTGAGCTCCTACGAGCAGTACTTC
CDR3aa: CASSVAGGLSSYEQYF

v_gene: TRBV18
j_gene: TRBJ1-5
abundance: .
d_gene: .
CDR3nt: TGTGCCAGCTCACCTGTGGGGGCCAGCAATCAGCCCCAGCATTTT
CDR3aa: CASSPVGASNQPQHF

v_gene: TRBV5-1
j_gene: TRBJ2-1
abundance: .
d_gene: .
CDR3nt: TGCGCCAGCAGCCTCGGTGGCAGTACCTACAATGAGCAGTTCTTC
CDR3aa: CASSLGGSTYNEQFF

v_gene: TRBV18
j_gene: TRBJ1-5
abundance: .
d_gene: .
CDR3nt: TGTGCCAGCTCACCGAGTTACCGGGGAGGCCAGCCCCAGCATTTT
CDR3aa: CASSPSYRGGQPQHF

v_gene: TRBV7-2
j_gene: TRBJ2-1
abundance: .
d_gene: TRBD1
CDR3nt: TGTGCCAGCAGCGTCTACAGGGGGGAGCAGTTCTTC
CDR3aa: CASSVYRGEQFF

v_gene: TRBV30
j_gene: TRBJ1-3
abundance: .
d_gene: .
CDR3nt: TGTGCCTGGAGCCAGCACTCCACCCTAGGAAACACCATATATTTT
CDR3aa: CAWSQHSTLGNTIYF

v_gene: TRBV4-3
j_gene: TRBJ2-5
abundance: .
d_gene: .
CDR3nt: TGCGCCAGCAGCCTATCCCTCAGGGAAGAGACCCAGTACTTC
CDR3aa: CASSLSLREETQYF

v_gene: TRBV19
j_gene: TRBJ1-1
abundance: .
d_gene: .
CDR3nt: TGTGCCAGTAGTATAGGGCGCAGGGCTCAGAACACTGAAGCTTTCTTT
CDR3aa: CASSIGRRAQNTEAFF

v_gene: TRBV6-5
j_gene: TRBJ2-7
abundance: .
d_gene: .
CDR3nt: TGTGCCAGCAGCCCTAACGGAAACTCCTACGAGCAGTACTTC
CDR3aa: CASSPNGNSYEQYF

v_gene: TRBV18
j_gene: TRBJ1-1
abundance: few
d_gene: .
CDR3nt: TGTGCCAGCTCACCACCGGCAGGAGCTAACACTGAAGCTTTCTTT
CDR3aa: CASSPPAGANTEAFF

v_gene: TRBV9
j_gene: TRBJ2-6
abundance: .
d_gene: TRBD2
CDR3nt: TGTGCCAGCAGACCGACTAGCGGGGCCGGCGGGGCCAACGTCCTGACTTTC
CDR3aa: CASRPTSGAGGANVLTF

v_gene: TRBV29-1
j_gene: TRBJ2-1
abundance: .
d_gene: TRBD1
CDR3nt: TGCAGCGTAACGGACAGGGGGCCCTACAATGAGCAGTTCTTC
CDR3aa: CSVTDRGPYNEQFF

v_gene: TRBV6-6
j_gene: TRBJ1-5
abundance: .
d_gene: .
CDR3nt: TGTGCCAGCAGGGTGCAGGACAATCAGCCCCAGCATTTT
CDR3aa: CASRVQDNQPQHF

v_gene: TRBV5-1
j_gene: TRBJ1-6
abundance: .
d_gene: .
CDR3nt: TGCGCCAGCAGCCCGTGGGGAAGTGAAGGTTCACCCCTCCACTTT
CDR3aa: CASSPWGSEGSPLHF

v_gene: TRBV11-2
j_gene: TRBJ2-2
abundance: .
d_gene: .
CDR3nt: TGTGCCAGCAGCTTAGAGGACGGGGTCAACACCGGGGAGCTGTTTTTT
CDR3aa: CASSLEDGVNTGELFF

v_gene: TRBV9
j_gene: TRBJ1-3
abundance: .
d_gene: .
CDR3nt: TGTGCCAGCAGCGTAGCTACCGGACGGAGCTCTGGAAACACCATATATTTT
CDR3aa: CASSVATGRSSGNTIYF

v_gene: TRBV30
j_gene: TRBJ1-2
abundance: few
d_gene: .
CDR3nt: TGTGCCTGGAGTGTACAGGCCGCGTATGGCTACACCTTC
CDR3aa: CAWSVQAAYGYTF